The TCR beta chain described here comes from a study of regulatory T cells in long-lasting Graves disease. According to the study, TCR beta libraries were built with iRepertoire HTBI primers and CDR3-region Arm-PCR. TCRdb re-derived calls from the multiplex PCR reads in MiXCR, one entry per CDR3 protein. Found here are 530,000 or so distinct CDR3 sequences, about 15% of them singletons; the top ten hold 12%. This clonotype was found many times. Its antigen is still unknown. V lost 1 base to trimming and J lost 3 bases, with 10 bases between them. Germline V CDR1 and CDR2: SGHAT, FQNNGV. The CDR3 runs to 15 residues. Specified time point: newly diagnosed GD, antithyroid drugs for less than 3 months. The TCR library was prepared using RNA isolated from PBMCs. Patients were from an endocrinology department in Xi'an, China. Collection of peripheral blood (about 8.8 milliliters) was done using EDTA tubes.

Study-level results: Persistent patients shared more public clonotypes (about 2,700) than newly diagnosed patients (over 900).

These same data were also listed under a study on T cells in Graves' hyperthyroidism and ophthalmopathy.

Source: peripheral blood mononuclear cells (PBMCs), taken at new diagnosis, from a patient treated with antithyroid drugs. This sequence was found in a man between 18 and 29 years old with Graves disease. The chain recombines TRBV11-2 with TRBJ1-5, with D unresolved. This CDR3 is CASSLGGSDNQPQHF. As DNA, the CDR3 is TGTGCCAGCAGCTTAGGAGGGTCGGACAATCAGCCCCAGCATTTT. Full variable domain (remainder filled in from reference TRBV11-2 and TRBJ1-5): EAGVAQSPRYKIIEKRQSVAFWCNPISGHATLYWYQQILGQGPKLLIQFQNNGVVDDSQLPKDRFSAERLKGVDSTLKIQPAKLEDSAVYLCASSLGGSDNQPQHFGDGTRLSIL.